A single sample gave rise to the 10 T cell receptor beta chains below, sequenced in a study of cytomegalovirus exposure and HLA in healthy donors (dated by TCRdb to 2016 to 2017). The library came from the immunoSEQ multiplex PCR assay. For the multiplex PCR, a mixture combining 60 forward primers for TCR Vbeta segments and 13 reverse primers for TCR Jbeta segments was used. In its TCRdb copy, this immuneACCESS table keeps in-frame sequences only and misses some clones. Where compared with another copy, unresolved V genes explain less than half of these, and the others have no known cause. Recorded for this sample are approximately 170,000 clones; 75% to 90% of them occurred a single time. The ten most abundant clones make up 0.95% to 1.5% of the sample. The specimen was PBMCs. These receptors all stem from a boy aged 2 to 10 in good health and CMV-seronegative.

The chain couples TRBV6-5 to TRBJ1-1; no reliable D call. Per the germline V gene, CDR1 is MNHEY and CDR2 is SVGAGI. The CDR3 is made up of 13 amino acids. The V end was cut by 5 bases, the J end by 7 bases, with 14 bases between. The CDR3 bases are TGTGCCAGCAGTGCCCCGGGAGGGTTTGAAGCTTTCTTT. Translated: CASSAPGGFEAFF.

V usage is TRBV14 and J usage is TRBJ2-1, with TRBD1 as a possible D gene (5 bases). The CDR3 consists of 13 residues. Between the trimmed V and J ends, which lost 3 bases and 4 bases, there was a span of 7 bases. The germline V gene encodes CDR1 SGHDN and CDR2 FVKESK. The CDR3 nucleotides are TGTGCCAGCAGCCATGACAGATACAATGAGCAGTTCTTC. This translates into CASSHDRYNEQFF.

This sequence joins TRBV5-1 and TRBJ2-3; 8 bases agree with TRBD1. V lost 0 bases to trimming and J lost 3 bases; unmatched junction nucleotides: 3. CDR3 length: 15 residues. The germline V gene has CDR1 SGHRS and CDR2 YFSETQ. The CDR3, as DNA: TGCGCCAGCAGCTTGGTCAGGACAGGGACAGATACGCAGTATTTT. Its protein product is CASSLVRTGTDTQYF.

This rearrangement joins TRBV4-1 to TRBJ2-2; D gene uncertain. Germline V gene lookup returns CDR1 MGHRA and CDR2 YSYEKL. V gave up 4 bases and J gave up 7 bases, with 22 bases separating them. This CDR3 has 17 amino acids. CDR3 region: CASSPPGWADPGGELFF. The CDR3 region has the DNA TGCGCCAGCAGCCCTCCCGGATGGGCTGACCCCGGCGGGGAGCTGTTTTTT.

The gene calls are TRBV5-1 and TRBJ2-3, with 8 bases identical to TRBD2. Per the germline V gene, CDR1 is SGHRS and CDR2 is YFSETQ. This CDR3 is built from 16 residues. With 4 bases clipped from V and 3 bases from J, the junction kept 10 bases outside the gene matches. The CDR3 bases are TGCGCCAGCAGCGTATCGAGCGGGGGAATAACAGATACGCAGTATTTT. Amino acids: CASSVSSGGITDTQYF.

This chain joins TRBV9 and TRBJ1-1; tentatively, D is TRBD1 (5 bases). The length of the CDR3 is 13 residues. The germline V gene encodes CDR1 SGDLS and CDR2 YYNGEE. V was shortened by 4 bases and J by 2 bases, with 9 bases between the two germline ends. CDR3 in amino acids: CASSPGGNTEAFF. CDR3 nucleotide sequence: TGTGCCAGCAGCCCGGGGGGAAACACTGAAGCTTTCTTT.

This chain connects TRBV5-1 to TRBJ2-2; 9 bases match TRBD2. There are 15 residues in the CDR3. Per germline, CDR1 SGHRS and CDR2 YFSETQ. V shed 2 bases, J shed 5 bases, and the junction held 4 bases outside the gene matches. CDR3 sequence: CASSFKAGGTGELFF. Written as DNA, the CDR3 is TGCGCCAGCAGCTTTAAAGCGGGAGGTACCGGGGAGCTGTTTTTT.

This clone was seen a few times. The CDR3 DNA reads as TGTGCCAGCTCCCTCACTAGCGGGATCTACACCGGGGAGCTGTTTTTT. Translating it yields CASSLTSGIYTGELFF. This chain links TRBV18 with TRBJ2-2, with TRBD2 identical over 10 bases. The CDR3 covers 16 residues. The trim removed 6 bases at V and 3 bases at J, leaving 7 bases unmatched. Germline values: CDR1 KGHSH, CDR2 LQKENI.

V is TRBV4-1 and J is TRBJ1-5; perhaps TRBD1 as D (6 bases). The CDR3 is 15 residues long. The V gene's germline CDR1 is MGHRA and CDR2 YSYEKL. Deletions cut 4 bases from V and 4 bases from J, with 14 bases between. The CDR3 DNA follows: TGCGCCAGCAGCCGAGGACCAGGGGTGAATCAGCCCCAGCATTTT. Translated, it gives CASSRGPGVNQPQHF.

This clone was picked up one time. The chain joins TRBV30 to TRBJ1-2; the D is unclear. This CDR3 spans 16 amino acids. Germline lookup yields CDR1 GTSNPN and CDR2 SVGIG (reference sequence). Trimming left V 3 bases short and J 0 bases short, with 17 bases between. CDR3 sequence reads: CAWSVPHGVPNYGYTF. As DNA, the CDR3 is TGTGCCTGGAGCGTCCCCCACGGGGTGCCTAACTATGGCTACACCTTC.